The clone carrying this T cell receptor (beta chain) occurred a few times. Primers: 60 Vbeta forward and 13 Jbeta reverse. In the study's own analysis: The count from a later analysis was about 80 million unique TCR beta chains, around 11 million of them shared. TCRdb's table, derived via immunoSEQ multiplex PCR, lists solely in-frame clones and lacks some. That table is the source of V, J and clone size, and D and trimming were worked out from the DNA. The sample shows 100,000 or so clones, around 80% of them seen only once. The CDR3 is 17 residues long. With 5 bases removed from V and 4 bases from J, the gap between germline ends came to 22 bases. Per the germline V gene, CDR1 is SGHAT and CDR2 is FQNNGV. This sample was taken from a study of cytomegalovirus exposure and HLA in healthy donors.

The gene calls are TRBV11-2 and TRBJ2-3, with unresolved D. The TCR was taken from a man aged 25 to 40 in good health and CMV-seropositive. Sequencing was carried out using PBMCs. CDR3 sequence (DNA): TGTGCCAGCAGCCCACCCAGCCAGGCCTATAGGCCAGATACGCAGTATTTT. It translates to CASSPPSQAYRPDTQYF.